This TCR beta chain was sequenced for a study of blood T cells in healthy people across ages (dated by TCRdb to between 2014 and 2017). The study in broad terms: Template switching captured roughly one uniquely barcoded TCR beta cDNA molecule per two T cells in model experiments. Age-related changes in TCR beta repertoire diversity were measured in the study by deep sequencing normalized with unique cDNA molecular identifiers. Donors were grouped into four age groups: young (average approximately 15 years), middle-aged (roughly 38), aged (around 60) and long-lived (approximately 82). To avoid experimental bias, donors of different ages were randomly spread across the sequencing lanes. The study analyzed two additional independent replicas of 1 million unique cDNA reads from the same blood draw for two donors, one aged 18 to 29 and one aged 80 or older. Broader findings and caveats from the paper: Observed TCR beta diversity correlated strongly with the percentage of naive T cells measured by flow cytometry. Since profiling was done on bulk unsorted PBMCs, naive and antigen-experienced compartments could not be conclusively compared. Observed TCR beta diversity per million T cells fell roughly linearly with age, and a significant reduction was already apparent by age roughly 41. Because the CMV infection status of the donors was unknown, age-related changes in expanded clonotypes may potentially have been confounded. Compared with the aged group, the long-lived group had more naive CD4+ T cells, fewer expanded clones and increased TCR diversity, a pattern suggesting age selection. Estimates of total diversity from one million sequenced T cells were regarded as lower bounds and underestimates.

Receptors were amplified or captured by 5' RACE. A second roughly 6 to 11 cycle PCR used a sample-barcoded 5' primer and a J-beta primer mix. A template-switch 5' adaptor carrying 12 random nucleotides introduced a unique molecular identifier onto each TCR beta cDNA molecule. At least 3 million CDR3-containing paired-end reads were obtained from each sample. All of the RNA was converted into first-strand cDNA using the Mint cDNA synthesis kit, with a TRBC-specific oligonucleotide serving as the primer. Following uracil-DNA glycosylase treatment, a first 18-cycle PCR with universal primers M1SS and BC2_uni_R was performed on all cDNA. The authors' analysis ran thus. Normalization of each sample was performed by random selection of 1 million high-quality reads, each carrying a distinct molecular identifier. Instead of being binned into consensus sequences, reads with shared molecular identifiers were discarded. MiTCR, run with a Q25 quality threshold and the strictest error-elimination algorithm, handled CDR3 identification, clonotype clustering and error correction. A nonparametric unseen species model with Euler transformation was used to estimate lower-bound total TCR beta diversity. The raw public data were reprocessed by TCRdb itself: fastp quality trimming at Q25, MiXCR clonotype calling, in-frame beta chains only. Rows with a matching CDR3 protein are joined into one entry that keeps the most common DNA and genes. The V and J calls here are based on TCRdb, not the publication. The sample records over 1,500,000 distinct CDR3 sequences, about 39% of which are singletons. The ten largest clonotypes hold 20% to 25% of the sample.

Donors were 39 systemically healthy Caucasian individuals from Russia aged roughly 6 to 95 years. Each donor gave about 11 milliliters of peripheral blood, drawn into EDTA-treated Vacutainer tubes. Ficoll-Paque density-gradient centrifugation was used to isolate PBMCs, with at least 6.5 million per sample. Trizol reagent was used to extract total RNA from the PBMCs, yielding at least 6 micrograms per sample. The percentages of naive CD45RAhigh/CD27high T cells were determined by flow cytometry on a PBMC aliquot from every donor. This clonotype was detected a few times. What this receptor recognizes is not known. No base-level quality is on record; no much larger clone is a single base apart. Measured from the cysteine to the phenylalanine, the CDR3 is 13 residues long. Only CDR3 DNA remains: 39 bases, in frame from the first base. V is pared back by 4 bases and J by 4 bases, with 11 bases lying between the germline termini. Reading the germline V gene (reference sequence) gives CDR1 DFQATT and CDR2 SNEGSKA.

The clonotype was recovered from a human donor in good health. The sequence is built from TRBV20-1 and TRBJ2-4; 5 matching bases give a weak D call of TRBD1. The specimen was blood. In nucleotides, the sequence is TGCAGTGCTATTTTCAGGGTTAAAAACATTCAGTACTTC. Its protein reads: CSAIFRVKNIQYF.